These 30 T cell receptor beta chains were sequenced from one sample in a study of shared clonotypes between healthy human individuals. Assay: immunoSEQ multiplex PCR; the TCRdb copy retains only in-frame clones and omits some. This table has about 690,000 clones, 90% appearing once. Sequenced sample: memory CD8+ T cells from PBMCs. The subset is: CD45RO+ cells pooled with CCR7-negative TemRA cells. These receptor sequences come from a man aged 18 to 29 in good health. Some clones in this sample may be carry-over from other donors' samples.

The CDR3 nucleotides read TGTGCCAGCAGCGGGCCGTATAGGGCGGAAAATGAAGCTTTCTTT. As protein: CASSGPYRAENEAFF. V and J are TRBV5-6 and TRBJ1-1; D gene unclear. Trimming took 4 bases from V and 7 from J, leaving 20 bases between them. CDR3 size: 15 residues. The germline V gene encodes CDR1 SGHDT and CDR2 YYEEEE.

The chain has TRBV9 and TRBJ2-1; 9 bases map to TRBD2. V dropped 0 bases and J dropped 7; count of bases not matched to a gene: 5. The CDR3 is 15 amino acids. Germline CDR1 and CDR2: SGDLS and YYNGEE. The CDR3 loop reads CASSVDPLAGNEQFF. For the CDR3, the DNA is TGTGCCAGCAGCGTAGATCCCCTAGCGGGGAATGAGCAGTTCTTC.

With regard to this clone: This CDR3 is also generated by other DNA sequences in the sample. This sequence joins TRBV7-9 and TRBJ2-1; D gene ambiguous. Trimming removed 2 bases from V and 7 bases from J, with 6 bases in between. The CDR3 totals 12 residues. Germline CDR1 and CDR2: SEHNR and FQNEAQ (reference sequence). The DNA of the CDR3 is TGTGCCAGCAGCTTAACGCGAAATGAGCAGTTCTTC. The encoded protein is CASSLTRNEQFF.

V usage is TRBV20-1 and J usage is TRBJ2-7; no definite D call. The CDR3 length is 11 residues. Germline assignment: CDR1 DFQATT and CDR2 SNEGSKA (reference sequence). V was trimmed by 5 bases and J by 7 bases, leaving 12 bases between them. CDR3 region: CSAEQEGEQYF. Here the CDR3 DNA reads TGCAGTGCTGAGCAAGAAGGAGAGCAGTACTTC.

The genes are TRBV27 and TRBJ2-2; D may be TRBD2 (6 bases). V lost 2 bases, J lost 4 bases, and 11 bases lay in between. The V gene's germline CDR1 is MNHEY and CDR2 SMNVEV (reference sequence). There are 15 residues in the CDR3. DNA for the CDR3: TGTGCCAGCAGTTTACAAATCGGGAGCACCGGGGAGCTGTTTTTT. This encodes CASSLQIGSTGELFF.

The chain joins TRBV10-2 to TRBJ2-7, with 7 bases matching TRBD1. The germline gives CDR1 WSHSY, CDR2 SAAADI. There are 14 residues in the CDR3. J was trimmed by 2 bases and V by 6 bases; bases with no gene match: 7. This chain's CDR3 is CASRDRERAYEQYF. In DNA, the CDR3 is TGCGCCAGCAGAGACAGGGAAAGGGCCTACGAGCAGTACTTC.

This clone was counted a single time. V and J are TRBV9 and TRBJ1-2; 9 bases agree with TRBD1. Looked up from germline, CDR1 is SGDLS and CDR2 is YYNGEE. The CDR3 sequence is 15 residues long. V dropped 4 bases and J dropped 4; count of bases not matched to a gene: 8. The CDR3 sequence is CASSFNRGPSYGYTF. CDR3 nucleotide sequence: TGTGCCAGCAGCTTCAACAGGGGGCCTAGCTATGGCTACACCTTC. Filled out from reference TRBV9 and TRBJ1-2, the complete variable domain reads DSGVTQTPKHLITATGQRVTLRCSPRSGDLSVYWYQQSLDQGLQFLIQYYNGEERAKGNILERFSAQQFPDLHSELNLSSLELGDSALYFCASSFNRGPSYGYTFGSGTRLTVV.

This chain connects TRBV9 to TRBJ2-7; 7 bases are a match to TRBD1. The CDR3 runs to 15 residues. In germline, CDR1 is SGDLS, CDR2 YYNGEE. The trim removed 3 bases at V and 3 bases at J, leaving 9 bases unmatched. This CDR3 reads CASSASPGTVYEQYF. Here the CDR3 DNA reads TGTGCCAGCAGCGCCTCCCCCGGGACAGTCTACGAGCAGTACTTC.

The chain recombines TRBV28 with TRBJ1-4; D remains unclear. The CDR3 has 14 residues. CDR1 is MDHEN and CDR2 is SYDVKM in the germline V gene. Trimming left V 3 bases short and J 3 bases short, with 8 bases between. For the CDR3, the DNA is TGTGCCAGCAGTTTTTACCAGGCTAATGAAAAACTGTTTTTT. This encodes CASSFYQANEKLFF.

The chain combines TRBV4-3 with TRBJ1-1, with unresolved D. With 2 bases removed from V and 0 bases from J, the gap between germline ends came to 19 bases. Germline assignment: CDR1 LGHNA and CDR2 YSLEER. The CDR3 spans 18 residues. The CDR3 sequence is CASSQYGGWRYLNTEAFF. Written as DNA, the CDR3 is TGCGCCAGCAGCCAATACGGCGGCTGGCGCTACTTGAACACTGAAGCTTTCTTT.

This clone appeared a single time. The chain carries TRBV10-3 and TRBJ2-1; 11 bases are shared with TRBD2. Germline V CDR1 and CDR2: ENHRY, SYGVKD. Unmatched junction bases numbered 10, after V lost 10 bases and J lost 8 bases. The CDR3 has 14 residues. CDR3 DNA sequence: TGTGCCACCGGAACTAGCGGGAGATTGGATGAGCAGTTCTTC. The encoded protein is CATGTSGRLDEQFF.

The chain joins TRBV4-1 to TRBJ2-7; D perhaps matches TRBD2 (5 bases). CDR1 and CDR2 from the germline V gene are MGHRA and YSYEKL. The CDR3 contains 18 residues. Trimming took off 1 base at V and 0 bases at J, with 19 bases between the two ends. The CDR3 coding sequence is TGCGCCAGCAGCCAAGGCCCTTCAGTACGCGGGTTCTCCTACGAGCAGTACTTC. This encodes CASSQGPSVRGFSYEQYF.

The gene calls are TRBV18 and TRBJ1-1, with 9 bases that match TRBD1. This CDR3 contains 15 residues. V trimming: 5 bases; J trimming: 0 bases; junction bases outside the gene matches: 4. Germline CDR1 and CDR2: KGHSH and LQKENI. CDR3 DNA sequence: TGTGCCAGCTCAGGGACAGGGACCGTGAACACTGAAGCTTTCTTT. It yields the protein CASSGTGTVNTEAFF.

The chain links TRBV7-9 to TRBJ2-3, with 13 bases identical to TRBD2. Germline trimming cut 3 bases from V and 4 bases from J; bases unmatched to any gene: 13. The CDR3 loop spans 19 amino acids. Germline lookup yields CDR1 SEHNR and CDR2 FQNEAQ (reference sequence). The CDR3 loop reads CASSFRLAGGPGRADTQYF. The CDR3, as DNA: TGTGCCAGCAGCTTCCGACTAGCGGGAGGACCGGGCCGAGCAGATACGCAGTATTTT.

V and J are TRBV2 and TRBJ2-5; TRBD2 matches at 12 bases. The trim removed 2 bases at V and 2 bases at J, leaving 6 bases unmatched. CDR1 is SNHLY, CDR2 FYNNEI, per germline. CDR3 length: 17 residues. The CDR3 region has the DNA TGTGCCAGCAGTGAATTGGCTAGCGGGAGGGTTCAAGAGACCCAGTACTTC. It translates to CASSELASGRVQETQYF.

The V call is TRBV9, the J call TRBJ1-1; D is undetermined. V was trimmed by 2 bases and J by 6 bases, leaving 11 bases between them. Per the germline V gene, CDR1 is SGDLS and CDR2 is YYNGEE. The CDR3 totals 13 residues. CDR3 in DNA: TGTGCCAGCAGCGTTGTAGCTACCGCTGAAGCTTTCTTT. It yields the protein CASSVVATAEAFF.

The chain employs TRBV9 and TRBJ2-2; D remains unclear. Germline CDR1 and CDR2: SGDLS and YYNGEE. The V and J ends lost 0 bases and 5 bases respectively, with 5 bases between them. This CDR3 spans 13 amino acids. This CDR3 reads CASSVVRTGELFF. CDR3 nucleotide sequence: TGTGCCAGCAGCGTAGTTAGGACCGGGGAGCTGTTTTTT.

The CDR3 region has the DNA TGTGCCAGCAGCTTAGTGGCGGGAGGCCCCTACAATGAGCAGTTCTTC. Protein product: CASSLVAGGPYNEQFF. This chain uses TRBV7-3 with TRBJ2-1, with 8 bases lining up with TRBD2. CDR1 is SGHTA and CDR2 is FQGTGA in the germline V gene. The V gene end was trimmed by 2 bases and the J gene end by 2 bases; junction bases not matched to a gene: 5. The CDR3 spans 16 residues.

The gene calls are TRBV27 and TRBJ2-7; 10 bases fit TRBD1. The CDR3 has 15 amino acids. Germline CDR1 reads MNHEY; CDR2 reads SMNVEV (reference sequence). J gave up 4 bases and V 6 bases, and 9 bases lay outside the gene matches. CDR3 sequence: CASSPGTGVYYEQYF. The CDR3 DNA sequence: TGTGCCAGCAGCCCAGGGACAGGGGTTTATTACGAGCAGTACTTC.

V is TRBV10-3 and J is TRBJ2-1; D gene ambiguous. Germline loops: CDR1 ENHRY, CDR2 SYGVKD. The CDR3 length is 13 residues. V lost 5 bases, J lost 8 bases, and 13 bases lay in between. CDR3: CAISPLTPDEQFF. The CDR3, as DNA: TGTGCCATCAGTCCCCTGACGCCCGATGAGCAGTTCTTC.

The rearrangement joins TRBV27 to TRBJ2-7; 9 nucleotides agree with TRBD1. The CDR3 is 15 residues long. CDR1 is MNHEY and CDR2 is SMNVEV in the germline V gene (reference sequence). Trimming removed 3 bases from V and 2 bases from J; junction bases left unmatched: 5. The CDR3 region has the DNA TGTGCCAGCAGTTTTTCTAGGACAGGGGCCTACGAGCAGTACTTC. It encodes CASSFSRTGAYEQYF.

V usage is TRBV5-4 and J usage is TRBJ1-2; 9 bases match TRBD1. The CDR3 has 16 residues. The trim removed 6 bases at V and 6 bases at J, leaving 15 bases unmatched. Germline CDR1 is SGHNT and CDR2 is YYREEE (reference sequence). The CDR3 DNA follows: TGTGCCAGCACTCGTCCGGGGGGACAGGGTGTCCATGGCTACACCTTC. Translated, it gives CASTRPGGQGVHGYTF.

The rearrangement links TRBV27 to TRBJ2-3; 8 bases are a match to TRBD1. The V gene's germline CDR1 is MNHEY and CDR2 SMNVEV (reference sequence). The CDR3 runs 16 residues. The junction had 10 bases not matched to a gene; V was cut back by 6 bases and J by 2 bases. The CDR3 sequence is CASSQTRTGFTDTQYF. The CDR3 DNA reads as TGTGCCAGCAGCCAGACCCGGACAGGGTTCACAGATACGCAGTATTTT.

V is TRBV13 and J is TRBJ2-1; 8 nucleotides match TRBD2. The CDR3 extends over 18 amino acids. Germline lookup yields CDR1 PRHDT and CDR2 FYEKMQ (reference sequence). V trimming: 1 base; J trimming: 0 bases; junction bases outside the gene matches: 8. CDR3 loop: CASSLDRRGRSSYNEQFF. The CDR3 nucleotides read TGTGCCAGCAGCTTAGACAGACGCGGGAGGAGCTCCTACAATGAGCAGTTCTTC.

The chain employs TRBV7-9 and TRBJ1-1; maybe TRBD1 (5 bases). The CDR3 is made up of 15 amino acids. Germline assignment: CDR1 SEHNR and CDR2 FQNEAQ (reference sequence). Trimming took 8 bases from V and 3 from J, leaving 19 bases between them. CDR3 sequence: CASLEGGGMDTEAFF. The CDR3 DNA sequence: TGTGCCAGCCTTGAGGGCGGGGGTATGGACACTGAAGCTTTCTTT.

The chain uses TRBV6-6 and TRBJ2-1, with 7 bases fitting TRBD2. The CDR3 loop spans 12 amino acids. The V gene's germline CDR1 is MNHNY and CDR2 SVGAGI (reference sequence). V trimming: 8 bases; J trimming: 7 bases; junction bases outside the gene matches: 5. The chain's CDR3 is CASRGGLNEQFF. The CDR3 DNA sequence: TGTGCCAGCCGGGGAGGGTTAAATGAGCAGTTCTTC.

This chain links TRBV19 with TRBJ2-2; D uncertain. The V end was cut by 7 bases, the J end by 0 bases, with 15 bases between. This CDR3 is 16 amino acids long. Per germline, CDR1 LNHDA and CDR2 SQIVND (reference sequence). The CDR3 bases are TGTGCCAGTACCTTTCAAAGCATCACGAACACCGGGGAGCTGTTTTTT. This sequence encodes CASTFQSITNTGELFF.

Concerning this clone: This CDR3 is also generated by other DNA sequences in the sample. The chain recombines TRBV6-5 with TRBJ1-1; 8 bases are a match to TRBD1. Per the germline V gene, CDR1 is MNHEY and CDR2 is SVGAGI. This CDR3 is built from 14 residues. V shed 2 bases and J 4 bases; nucleotides not matched to a gene: 3. CDR3 in amino acids: CASSYSTGGTEAFF. Here the CDR3 DNA reads TGTGCCAGCAGTTACAGTACAGGGGGCACTGAAGCTTTCTTT.

This chain links TRBV4-2 with TRBJ2-7; 10 bases align to TRBD1. V lost 3 bases and J lost 2; bases outside the gene matches: 4. Germline V CDR1 and CDR2: LGHNA, YNFKEQ. The CDR3 loop spans 15 amino acids. The CDR3 DNA follows: TGTGCCAGCAGCCAGTTGGGACAGGGGACCTACGAGCAGTACTTC. Residues: CASSQLGQGTYEQYF.

This clone was observed once. V usage is TRBV30 and J usage is TRBJ2-7, with D possibly matching TRBD1 (5 bases). The V and J ends lost 0 bases and 2 bases respectively, with 8 bases between them. The CDR3 is 13 amino acids. CDR1 and CDR2 from the germline V gene are GTSNPN and SVGIG (reference sequence). CDR3 sequence (DNA): TGTGCCTGGAGTGTCAGGGCCGCCTACGAGCAGTACTTC. Translating it yields CAWSVRAAYEQYF.